The 14 T cell receptor beta chains below were found in one sample sequenced in a study of neurological immune-mediated disorders. One entry per CDR3 protein, called by TCRdb with MiXCR from the 5' RACE reads. The sample has around 69,000 distinct CDR3 sequences, roughly 3.2% seen once. The sample taken for sequencing was PBMCs. The receptors shown here come from a man between 40 and 49 years old with multiple sclerosis.

This clonotype was seen at least ten times. The chain couples TRBV20-1 to TRBJ2-1; D ambiguous. Germline assignment: CDR1 DFQATT and CDR2 SNEGSKA (reference sequence). This CDR3 contains 14 residues. V was clipped by 0 bases and J by 4 bases, with 10 bases between them. DNA for the CDR3: TGCAGTGCTAGAGACCCGAGGATTTACAATGAGCAGTTCTTC. This translates into CSARDPRIYNEQFF.

This clonotype was seen ten or more times. Here the CDR3 reads CSARDGYRVARTDTQYF. The CDR3 nucleotides are TGCAGTGCTAGAGATGGTTATCGCGTCGCCCGCACAGATACGCAGTATTTT. The chain recombines TRBV20-1 with TRBJ2-3, with unresolved D. This CDR3 is built from 17 residues. Between the trimmed V and J ends, which lost 0 bases and 1 base, there was a span of 17 bases. In germline, CDR1 is DFQATT, CDR2 SNEGSKA (reference sequence).

There are many counts of this clonotype. The gene calls are TRBV3-1 and TRBJ2-4; D is perhaps TRBD1 (5 bases). The germline gives CDR1 LGHDT, CDR2 YNNKEL (reference sequence). V lost 3 bases and J 8 bases, leaving 11 bases between the germline ends. CDR3 length equals 13 residues. DNA for the CDR3: TGTGCCAGCAGCCAGGACATCTCAGACATTCAGTACTTC. It codes for CASSQDISDIQYF.

This clonotype was counted at least ten times. The chain joins TRBV5-1 to TRBJ1-1; 9 nucleotides line up with TRBD1. J lost 1 base, V lost 2 bases, and 9 bases had no gene match. The germline CDR1 and CDR2 sequences are SGHRS and YFSETQ. The length of the CDR3 is 17 residues. The CDR3 is CASSFITGGPENTEAFF. The CDR3, as DNA: TGCGCCAGCAGCTTTATAACAGGGGGCCCCGAGAACACTGAAGCTTTCTTT.

This clonotype was detected many times. J is TRBJ2-1 and V is TRBV5-1; no clear D. Trimming left V 1 base short and J 0 bases short, with 8 bases between. The CDR3 sequence is 15 residues long. Germline values: CDR1 SGHRS, CDR2 YFSETQ. The DNA for the CDR3 is TGCGCCAGCAGCTTGATGGCCAGCTCCTACAATGAGCAGTTCTTC. Protein product: CASSLMASSYNEQFF.

This clonotype was detected many times. CDR3 region: CSASLNSYEQYF. CDR3 DNA sequence: TGCAGTGCTAGTCTGAACAGCTACGAGCAGTACTTC. The V and J genes are TRBV20-1 and TRBJ2-7; D is uncertain. Germline V lookup: CDR1 DFQATT, CDR2 SNEGSKA (reference sequence). V was trimmed by 3 bases and J by 3 bases, leaving 9 bases between them. CDR3 size: 12 residues.

The chain employs TRBV6-6 and TRBJ1-1; D is perhaps TRBD1 (6 bases). From germline, CDR1 is MNHNY and CDR2 SVGAGI (reference sequence). Trimming took off 2 bases at V and 1 base at J, with 8 bases between the two ends. CDR3 length: 14 residues. The CDR3 region is CASSYGRGNTEAFF. CDR3 DNA: TGTGCCAGCAGTTACGGCAGGGGGAACACTGAAGCTTTCTTT.

At least ten counts were recorded for this clonotype. V gene TRBV20-1 combines with J gene TRBJ2-5; D unresolved. Germline CDR1 and CDR2: DFQATT and SNEGSKA (reference sequence). The CDR3 is 8 residues long. The V and J ends lost 7 bases and 7 bases respectively, with 4 bases between them. CDR3 bases: TGCAGTGTGGGGACCCAGTACTTC. It specifies CSVGTQYF.

This clonotype has a handful of counts. A single base separates this from a much larger clone, so it may be a read error. The CDR3 region has the DNA TGTGCCAGCAGCCCCGGACCGATCTCTGGAAAAACCATATATTTT. Its translation is CASSPGPISGKTIYF. The rearrangement joins TRBV12-3 or TRBV12-4 to TRBJ1-3, with D unclear. This CDR3 has 15 amino acids.

This clonotype showed up many times. The chain combines TRBV25-1 with TRBJ1-1; the D gene is possibly TRBD1 (5 bases). The germline V gene has CDR1 MGHDK and CDR2 SYGVNS. This CDR3 is 12 amino acids long. Trimming removed 4 bases from V and 5 bases from J, with 8 bases in between. The CDR3 is CASSAGPTEAFF. In DNA form, the CDR3 reads TGTGCCAGCAGTGCGGGACCGACTGAAGCTTTCTTT.

This clonotype was recorded many times. The chain uses TRBV20-1 and TRBJ2-5; D gene unclear. Germline assignment: CDR1 DFQATT and CDR2 SNEGSKA (reference sequence). V was shortened by 5 bases and J by 6 bases, with 13 bases between the two germline ends. This CDR3 spans 12 amino acids. The CDR3 sequence: CSAHVVGKTQYF. CDR3 DNA sequence: TGCAGTGCTCATGTCGTGGGAAAGACCCAGTACTTC.

This clonotype was picked up many times. The rearrangement joins TRBV20-1 to TRBJ1-3; TRBD1 is a possible D gene (6 bases). The V and J ends lost 0 bases and 0 bases respectively, with 9 bases between them. CDR1 DFQATT and CDR2 SNEGSKA come from the germline V gene (reference sequence). The CDR3 sequence is 15 residues long. CDR3 in amino acids: CSAREGHNSGNTIYF. The DNA for the CDR3 is TGCAGTGCTAGAGAGGGACACAACTCTGGAAACACCATATATTTT.

This clonotype appeared many times. The V and J genes are TRBV20-1 and TRBJ2-3, with D possibly being TRBD1 or TRBD2 (5 bases each). V gave up 8 bases and J gave up 0 bases, with 15 bases separating them. The CDR3 sequence is 14 residues long. Looked up from germline, CDR1 is DFQATT and CDR2 is SNEGSKA (reference sequence). CDR3 in amino acids: CSTDRDGSTDTQYF. CDR3 nucleotides: TGCAGTACTGACCGGGACGGGAGCACAGATACGCAGTATTTT.

This clonotype has only a few counts. The chain links TRBV5-1 to TRBJ2-3; D gene unclear. The germline V gene encodes CDR1 SGHRS and CDR2 YFSETQ. V lost 3 bases, J lost 2 bases, and 13 bases lay in between. This CDR3 comprises 15 residues. Here the CDR3 reads CASSYAGIFTDTQYF. Here the CDR3 DNA reads TGCGCCAGCAGCTACGCTGGGATCTTCACAGATACGCAGTATTTT.